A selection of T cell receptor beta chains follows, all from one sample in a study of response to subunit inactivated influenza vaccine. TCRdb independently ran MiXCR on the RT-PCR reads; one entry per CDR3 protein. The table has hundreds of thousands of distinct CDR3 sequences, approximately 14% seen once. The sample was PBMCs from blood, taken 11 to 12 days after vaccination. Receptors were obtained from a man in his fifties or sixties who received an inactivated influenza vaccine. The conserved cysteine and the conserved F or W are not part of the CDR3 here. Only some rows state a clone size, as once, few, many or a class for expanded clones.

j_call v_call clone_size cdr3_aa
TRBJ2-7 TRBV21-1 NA ASSPRDSRSGLPYEQY
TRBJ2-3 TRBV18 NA ASSPSTGTQY
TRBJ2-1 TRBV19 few ASSMGGPVRSEQF
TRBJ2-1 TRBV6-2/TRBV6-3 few ASRRASGLAGNEQF
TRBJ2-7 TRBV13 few ASSVKSPYEQY
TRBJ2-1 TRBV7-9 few ASSLEFSGGAGEQF
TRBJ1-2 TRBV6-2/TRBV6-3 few ASSYKKTGSGLRGYT
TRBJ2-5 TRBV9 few ASSVGQIGETQY
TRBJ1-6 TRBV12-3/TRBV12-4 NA ASSLGQAYNSPLH
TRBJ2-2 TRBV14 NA ASSFAGTGELF
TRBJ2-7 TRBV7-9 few ASSPTAPYEQY
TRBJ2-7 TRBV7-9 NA ASSLARTAAYEQY